This is a list of T cell receptor beta chains from one sample in a study of T-cell reconstitution after alpha-beta-depleted transplantation in children. From the PCR reads, TCRdb called clonotypes with MiXCR, one entry per CDR3 protein. The sample shows around 300,000 distinct CDR3 sequences, roughly 10% of them seen only once. This specimen consisted of peripheral blood, obtained 180 days after TCRalphabeta/CD19-depleted stem cell transplant. The receptor set was obtained from a male patient aged 2 to 10 who had a stem cell transplant for chronic granulomatous disease, so the T cells may come from the graft donor. Each CDR3 is given with its conserved first and last residue. A D gene is named only where the DNA matches it firmly. Clone size is stated in some rows and not others, as once, few, many or a class when expanded.

TRBJ2-7 | many | TRBD1 | TRBV4-1 | CASSQQGVSYEQYF | TGCGCCAGCAGCCAACAGGGGGTCTCCTACGAGCAGTACTTC
TRBJ2-3 | many | . | TRBV29-1 | CSVLALVADTQYF | TGCAGCGTCCTTGCCTTGGTCGCAGATACGCAGTATTTT
TRBJ2-7 | many | . | TRBV5-1 | CASSAQLKYEQYF | TGCGCCAGCAGCGCCCAGTTGAAATACGAGCAGTACTTC
TRBJ2-7 | many | TRBD2 | TRBV7-8 | CASSFSSGSPYEQYF | TGTGCCAGCAGCTTTTCTAGCGGGAGCCCATACGAGCAGTACTTC
TRBJ2-3 | many | TRBD1 | TRBV29-1 | CSVDTGGADTQYF | TGCAGCGTTGACACAGGGGGCGCTGATACGCAGTATTTT
TRBJ2-1 | many | . | TRBV29-1 | CSTLFGNEQFF | TGCAGCACCCTCTTTGGTAATGAGCAGTTCTTC
TRBJ2-4 | many | . | TRBV11-2 | CASSLDLQGRFFDIQYF | TGTGCCAGCAGCTTAGACTTACAGGGCCGGTTTTTCGACATTCAGTACTTC
TRBJ2-7 | many | . | TRBV12-3/TRBV12-4 | CASSLGRGGGVEQYF | TGTGCCAGCAGTTTAGGAAGGGGGGGCGGGGTCGAGCAGTACTTC
TRBJ2-4 | . | TRBD1 | TRBV19 | CASSQQTGEVAKNIQYF | TGTGCCAGTAGTCAACAGACAGGGGAGGTAGCCAAAAACATTCAGTACTTC
TRBJ2-2 | many | . | TRBV5-1 | CASSLFGAGELFF | TGCGCCAGCAGCTTGTTTGGGGCCGGGGAGCTGTTTTTT
TRBJ1-5 | many | TRBD1 | TRBV30 | CAWSVYRGRVSGPQHF | TGTGCCTGGAGTGTGTATAGGGGGCGGGTTTCGGGACCCCAGCATTTT
TRBJ2-7 | few | . | TRBV18 | CASSSSIITYEQYF | TGTGCCAGCTCAAGTTCTATAATAACCTACGAGCAGTACTTC
TRBJ2-2 | many | . | TRBV7-2 | CASSVLGRGANTGELFF | TGTGCCAGCAGCGTCCTAGGGCGGGGTGCGAACACCGGGGAGCTGTTTTTT
TRBJ1-5 | . | . | TRBV19 | CASTNAGPNQPQHF | TGTGCCAGTACCAATGCGGGCCCAAATCAGCCCCAGCATTTT
TRBJ2-5 | many | TRBD2 | TRBV12-3/TRBV12-4 | CASSKTSGRETMQETQYF | TGTGCCAGCAGTAAGACTAGCGGGAGGGAAACAATGCAAGAGACCCAGTACTTC
TRBJ2-5 | many | . | TRBV7-9 | CASSSDIGRTQYF | TGTGCCAGCAGCTCGGACATCGGCCGGACCCAGTACTTC
TRBJ2-5 | many | TRBD2 | TRBV4-1 | CASSQYGAGGQETQYF | TGCGCCAGCAGCCAGTACGGAGCGGGAGGGCAAGAGACCCAGTACTTC
TRBJ2-5 | many | TRBD1 | TRBV19 | CASSETGVETQYF | TGTGCCAGTAGCGAGACAGGGGTTGAGACCCAGTACTTC
TRBJ2-7 | many | . | TRBV7-2 | CASSLGAALEQYF | TGTGCCAGCAGCTTAGGTGCAGCGCTCGAGCAGTACTTC
TRBJ2-7 | many | TRBD1 | TRBV28 | CASSLGGTDSYEQYF | TGTGCCAGCAGTTTAGGTGGGACAGACTCCTACGAGCAGTACTTC
TRBJ1-2 | many | TRBD1 | TRBV27 | CASSLSKSLDRGNGYTF | TGTGCCAGCAGTTTATCCAAATCCCTGGACAGGGGAAATGGCTACACCTTC
TRBJ2-2 | many | . | TRBV9 | CASSAVPGQGRELFF | TGTGCCAGCAGCGCGGTACCGGGGCAGGGGCGGGAGCTGTTTTTT
TRBJ1-3 | many | . | TRBV15 | CATQITGASGNTIYF | TGTGCCACCCAGATAACAGGAGCCTCTGGAAACACCATATATTTT
TRBJ2-1 | many | TRBD2 | TRBV11-1 | CASSLARTSGLFSGNEQFF | TGTGCCAGCAGCTTAGCCCGGACTAGCGGTTTATTTTCGGGCAATGAGCAGTTCTTC
TRBJ1-1 | many | . | TRBV20-1 | CSARGGEGTEAFF | TGCAGTGCTAGGGGGGGGGAGGGGACTGAAGCTTTCTTT
TRBJ1-1 | many | . | TRBV20-1 | CSAGQTGPEAFF | TGCAGTGCTGGTCAGACAGGCCCGGAAGCTTTCTTT
TRBJ2-5 | many | TRBD2 | TRBV11-2 | CASTTMGGGQETQYF | TGTGCCAGCACCACAATGGGGGGGGGCCAAGAGACCCAGTACTTC
TRBJ1-4 | . | . | TRBV20-1 | CSARGGGTNVKLYF | TGCAGTGCTAGGGGGGGCGGTACTAATGTAAAACTGTATTTT
TRBJ2-5 | . | TRBD1 | TRBV23-1 | CASRSGTGEDPMYQETQYF | TGCGCCAGCAGATCAGGGACAGGGGAGGACCCGATGTACCAAGAGACCCAGTACTTC
TRBJ2-7 | many | TRBD1 | TRBV20-1 | CSARFGTGVHEQYF | TGCAGTGCTAGGTTTGGGACAGGGGTCCACGAGCAGTACTTC
TRBJ2-5 | many | . | TRBV2 | CASSVSETQYF | TGTGCCAGCAGTGTGTCGGAGACCCAGTACTTC
TRBJ2-7 | many | . | TRBV7-6 | CASSLGPETYEQYF | TGTGCCAGCAGCTTAGGTCCGGAGACCTACGAGCAGTACTTC
TRBJ2-7 | many | . | TRBV29-1 | CSVEGPLYEQYF | TGCAGCGTTGAGGGGCCGCTCTACGAGCAGTACTTC
TRBJ1-5 | few | . | TRBV12-3/TRBV12-4 | CASRAGDQPQHF | TGTGCCAGCAGAGCAGGGGACCAGCCCCAGCATTTT
TRBJ1-1 | many | TRBD1 | TRBV7-2 | CASSHTGVNTEAFF | TGTGCCAGCAGCCATACAGGGGTGAACACTGAAGCTTTCTTT
TRBJ1-6 | few | TRBD1 | TRBV12-3/TRBV12-4 | CASSFLTGTNSPLHF | TGTGCCAGCAGTTTCTTGACAGGGACAAATTCACCCCTCCACTTT